A selection of T cell receptor beta chains follows, all from one sample in a study of prognosis after radiotherapy for stage I lung cancer. TCRdb called the multiplex PCR reads again in MiXCR, with one record for every CDR3 protein. The profile shows around 26,000 distinct CDR3 sequences, 40% of them singletons. This sample comprised PBMCs, obtained before or after stereotactic body radiation therapy (not recorded which). Receptors were obtained from a donor aged 50 or older with non-small cell lung cancer. Both conserved end residues are part of each CDR3. Fields, in order: V gene, clone size, J gene, D gene, CDR3 protein, CDR3 DNA. The D gene is left open where the match is weak. A row's size may be missing; if present it is once, few, many or a size class.

>TRBV19|NA|TRBJ1-2|NA
CASGGGYYGYTF
TGTGCCTCCGGGGGGGGATACTATGGCTACACCTTC
>TRBV7-3|medium-sized|TRBJ2-1|NA
CASSPRLGMSDEQFF
TGTGCCAGCAGCCCACGACTAGGGATGAGCGATGAGCAGTTCTTC
>TRBV11-2|NA|TRBJ2-7|NA
CASSLPGKPYEQYF
TGTGCCAGCAGCTTACCGGGGAAGCCTTACGAGCAGTACTTC
>TRBV4-2|many|TRBJ2-4|NA
CASSQLTLEAKNIQYF
TGTGCCAGCAGCCAACTAACGTTAGAGGCCAAAAACATTCAGTACTTC
>TRBV28|NA|TRBJ1-1|NA
CTSSFPLTRNTEAFF
TGTACCAGCAGTTTCCCCCTGACAAGGAACACTGAAGCTTTCTTT
>TRBV20-1|NA|TRBJ2-7|TRBD2
CSARDPSGSSYYQYF
TGCAGTGCTAGAGATCCCAGCGGGAGTTCCTACTATCAGTACTTC
>TRBV5-1|medium-sized|TRBJ2-7|NA
CASSRAGQFSYEQYF
TGCGCCAGCAGCCGAGCGGGACAATTTTCCTACGAGCAGTACTTC
>TRBV28|NA|TRBJ2-3|TRBD2
CASSFLAGTDTQYF
TGTGCCAGCAGTTTTCTAGCGGGAACAGATACGCAGTATTTT
>TRBV6-1|medium-sized|TRBJ2-7|NA
CASTRDNYEQYF
TGTGCCAGCACTCGGGACAACTACGAGCAGTACTTC
>TRBV27|medium-sized|TRBJ2-2|NA
CASSLWLAPGNTGELFF
TGTGCCAGCAGTTTATGGTTGGCTCCTGGGAACACCGGGGAGCTGTTTTTT
>TRBV12-3/TRBV12-4|many|TRBJ2-1|NA
CASSLRSSYNEQFF
TGTGCCAGCAGTTTAAGGTCTTCCTACAATGAGCAGTTCTTC
>TRBV24-1|NA|TRBJ1-5|NA
CATIPPRTSNQPQHF
TGTGCCACCATCCCCCCCAGGACTAGCAATCAGCCCCAGCATTTT
>TRBV2|NA|TRBJ2-2|NA
CASRGYRCFANTGELFF
TGTGCCAGCAGGGGGTACAGATGTTTCGCGAACACCGGGGAGCTGTTTTTT
>TRBV24-1|medium-sized|TRBJ2-1|NA
CATSDPRGGTPYNEQFF
TGTGCCACCAGTGATCCGAGGGGGGGCACACCTTACAATGAGCAGTTCTTC
>TRBV24-1|many|TRBJ2-7|NA
CATSDFKTPDEQYF
TGTGCCACCAGTGATTTCAAGACTCCAGACGAGCAGTACTTC
>TRBV12-3/TRBV12-4|many|TRBJ1-1|NA
CASSLGGGGQTEAFF
TGTGCCAGCAGTTTAGGTGGGGGGGGTCAGACTGAAGCTTTCTTT
>TRBV7-2|many|TRBJ2-1|TRBD2
CASSPLAGAGYNEQFF
TGTGCCAGCAGCCCCTTAGCGGGAGCGGGGTACAATGAGCAGTTCTTC
>TRBV19|many|TRBJ1-5|TRBD1
CASSSTQGARSNQPQHF
TGTGCCAGTAGTAGCACACAGGGGGCGCGGAGCAATCAGCCCCAGCATTTT
>TRBV20-1|many|TRBJ2-3|TRBD2
CSANSGQHAYTQYF
TGCAGTGCTAATAGCGGGCAGCACGCGTATACGCAGTATTTT
>TRBV29-1|many|TRBJ2-7|TRBD2
CSPGGKWESYEQYF
TGCAGCCCGGGGGGGAAGTGGGAATCCTACGAGCAGTACTTC
>TRBV9|many|TRBJ2-1|NA
CASSRDRIEQFF
TGTGCCAGCAGCAGGGACCGGATTGAGCAGTTCTTC
>TRBV4-1|many|TRBJ2-7|NA
CASSPIGLVRISSYEQYF
TGCGCCAGCAGCCCAATAGGGCTCGTAAGAATAAGCTCCTACGAGCAGTACTTC
>TRBV20-1|many|TRBJ1-2|NA
CSASTGGYYGYTF
TGCAGTGCTAGTACGGGAGGGTACTATGGCTACACCTTC
>TRBV6-5|NA|TRBJ2-2|NA
CASSYCRWRATGELFF
TGTGCCAGCAGTTACTGTCGGTGGCGTGCCACCGGGGAGCTGTTTTTT
>TRBV15|once|TRBJ2-3|NA
CATSRSGVGTYTQYF
TGTGCCACCAGCAGATCGGGAGTGGGCACATATACGCAGTATTTT
>TRBV27|NA|TRBJ2-2|NA
CASSSSTGELFF
TGTGCCAGCAGTTCGAGCACCGGGGAGCTGTTTTTT
>TRBV28|NA|TRBJ2-5|NA
CASSLTGRNKETQYF
TGTGCCAGCAGTTTAACCGGACGGAACAAAGAGACCCAGTACTTC
>TRBV5-1|medium-sized|TRBJ1-2|TRBD1
CASSLQGTGEGYTF
TGCGCCAGCAGCTTACAAGGGACAGGGGAAGGCTACACCTTC
>TRBV7-3|many|TRBJ1-1|NA
CASSLNGGKNTEAFF
TGTGCCAGCAGCTTAAACGGCGGAAAGAACACTGAAGCTTTCTTT
>TRBV28|many|TRBJ1-1|NA
CASSLKAGNTEAFF
TGTGCCAGCAGTTTAAAAGCGGGGAACACTGAAGCTTTCTTT
>TRBV6-1|once|TRBJ2-7|NA
CASSGEGGYEQYF
TGTGCCAGCTCTGGGGAGGGGGGGTACGAGCAGTACTTC
>TRBV19|NA|TRBJ2-2|NA
CASTSRRTTGELFF
TGTGCCAGTACGAGTCGACGCACCACCGGTGAGCTGTTTTTT
>TRBV12-3/TRBV12-4|NA|TRBJ2-1|TRBD2
CASTPWTSGRAWDNEQFF
TGTGCCAGCACCCCATGGACTAGCGGCAGGGCTTGGGACAATGAGCAGTTCTTC
>TRBV27|NA|TRBJ1-3|TRBD1
CASGQGAGNTIYF
TGTGCCAGCGGACAGGGGGCTGGAAACACCATATATTTT
>TRBV6-2/TRBV6-3|few|TRBJ1-1|NA
CASSVTVGRARTEAFF
TGTGCCAGCAGTGTAACCGTGGGCAGGGCTAGGACTGAAGCTTTCTTT
>TRBV6-1|NA|TRBJ1-5|NA
CASSFIQGQPQHF
TGTGCCAGCAGCTTCATTCAGGGTCAGCCCCAGCATTTT
>TRBV30|many|TRBJ2-5|NA
CAWSYGTEETQYF
TGTGCCTGGAGTTACGGGACGGAAGAGACCCAGTACTTC
>TRBV5-1|many|TRBJ2-7|NA
CASSPTTGTFYEQYF
TGCGCCAGCAGCCCAACAACCGGGACATTCTACGAGCAGTACTTC
>TRBV6-1|NA|TRBJ2-7|NA
CDRGPRDYEQYF
TGTGACAGAGGTCCTAGGGACTACGAGCAGTACTTC
>TRBV6-5|medium-sized|TRBJ2-2|NA
CASSYSRYTGELFF
TGTGCCAGCAGTTACTCGCGATACACCGGGGAGCTGTTTTTT
>TRBV19|many|TRBJ2-7|NA
CASSKGGIYEQYF
TGTGCCAGTAGTAAGGGGGGAATCTACGAGCAGTACTTC
>TRBV7-2|NA|TRBJ2-5|NA
CASAWGRTPLETQYF
TGTGCCAGCGCGTGGGGCCGTACACCTCTGGAGACCCAGTACTTC
>TRBV24-1|NA|TRBJ2-3|TRBD1
CATSDPTGTGGATDTQYF
TGTGCCACCAGTGATCCGACCGGGACAGGGGGCGCCACAGATACGCAGTATTTT
>TRBV28|NA|TRBJ2-7|NA
CASSRTDLFISYEQYF
TGTGCCAGCAGCAGGACAGACCTCTTTATATCGTACGAGCAGTACTTC
>TRBV9|many|TRBJ2-5|NA
CASSVEGLSPTQYF
TGTGCCAGCAGCGTAGAAGGTTTATCCCCGACCCAGTACTTC
>TRBV20-1|NA|TRBJ2-5|TRBD2
CSAPGNSGRDQETQYF
TGCAGTGCCCCAGGGAATAGCGGGAGAGATCAAGAGACCCAGTACTTC
>TRBV12-5|NA|TRBJ2-7|TRBD1
CASGLVLLGTGLPYEQYF
TGTGCTAGTGGTTTGGTATTGTTGGGGACAGGGTTACCCTACGAGCAGTACTTC
>TRBV2|many|TRBJ1-3|NA
CAGGSSGNTIYF
TGTGCCGGGGGGAGCTCTGGAAACACCATATATTTT
>TRBV6-2/TRBV6-3|NA|TRBJ2-3|TRBD2
CASSELAGGPDTQYF
TGTGCCAGCAGTGAACTAGCGGGAGGGCCAGATACGCAGTATTTT
>TRBV12-3/TRBV12-4|NA|TRBJ2-1|TRBD2
CASSLKGLAAYNEQFF
TGTGCCAGCAGTTTAAAGGGACTAGCGGCCTACAATGAGCAGTTCTTC